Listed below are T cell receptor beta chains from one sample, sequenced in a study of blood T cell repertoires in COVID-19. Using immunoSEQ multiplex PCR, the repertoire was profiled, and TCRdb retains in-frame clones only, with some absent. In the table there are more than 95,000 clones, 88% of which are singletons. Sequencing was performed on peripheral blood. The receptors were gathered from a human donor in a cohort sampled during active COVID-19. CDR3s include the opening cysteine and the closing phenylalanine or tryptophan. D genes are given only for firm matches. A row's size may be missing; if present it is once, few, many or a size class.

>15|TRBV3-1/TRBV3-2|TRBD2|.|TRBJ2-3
TGTGCCAGCAGCCAAGGAGCGGGAAGCACAGATACGCAGTATTTT
CASSQGAGSTDTQYF
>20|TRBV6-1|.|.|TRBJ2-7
TGTGCCAGCAGTGAACCAGTGGTAGGGGGGGTGCCAACTCGCTCCTACGAGCAGTACTTC
CASSEPVVGGVPTRSYEQYF
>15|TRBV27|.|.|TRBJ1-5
TGTGCCAGCAGTTCCGGGGTTTTGGGCAATCAGCCCCAGCATTTT
CASSSGVLGNQPQHF
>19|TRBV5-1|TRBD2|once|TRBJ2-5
TGCGCCAGCAGCTACCGCCCGACGACTAGCGGGGGGGTCCAAGAGACCCAGTACTTC
CASSYRPTTSGGVQETQYF
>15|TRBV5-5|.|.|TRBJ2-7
TGTGCCAGCAGCGCAGGACAGTCTAACTCCTACGAGCAGTACTTC
CASSAGQSNSYEQYF
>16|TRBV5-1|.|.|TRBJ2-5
TGCGCCAGCAGCTTAAGGTGGGAGACAGGCCAAGAGACCCAGTACTTC
CASSLRWETGQETQYF
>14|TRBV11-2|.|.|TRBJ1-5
TGTGCCAGCAGCTTAGACCGGGGGGAGCGACCCCAGCATTTT
CASSLDRGERPQHF
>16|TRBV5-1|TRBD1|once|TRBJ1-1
TGCGCCAGCAGCTCGGGACAGGGGGTGAATTCCGGTGAAGCTTTCTTT
CASSSGQGVNSGEAFF
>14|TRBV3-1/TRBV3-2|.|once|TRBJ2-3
TGTGCCAGCAGCCAAGGCCAGGGTCGAGATACGCAGTATTTT
CASSQGQGRDTQYF
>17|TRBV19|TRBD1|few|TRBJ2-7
TGTGCCAGTAGTAAAATGGGACAGGGGGCAGGTTCGAAGGAGCAGTACTTC
CASSKMGQGAGSKEQYF
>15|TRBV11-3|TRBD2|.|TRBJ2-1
TGTGCCAGCAGCTTGGGACTAGCGGCCTACAATGAGCAGTTCTTC
CASSLGLAAYNEQFF
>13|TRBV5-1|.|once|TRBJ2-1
TGCGCCAGCAGCTTGCGACAGACGCCTGAGCAGTTCTTC
CASSLRQTPEQFF
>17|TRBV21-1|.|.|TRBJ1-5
TGTGCCAGCAGCAAAGAGGGGTCGAGGCAGAGCAATCAGCCCCAGCATTTT
CASSKEGSRQSNQPQHF
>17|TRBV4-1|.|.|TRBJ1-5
TGCGCCAGCAGCCAAGAGGCGGCGGACTATAGCAATCAGCCCCAGCATTTT
CASSQEAADYSNQPQHF
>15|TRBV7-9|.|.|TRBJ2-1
TGTGCCAGCAGCTCCCCCAGGGGGGCCCCCAATGAGCAGTTCTTC
CASSSPRGAPNEQFF
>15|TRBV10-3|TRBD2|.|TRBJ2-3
TGTGCCATCAGAGGGACTAGCGGGGGGCAAGATACGCAGTATTTT
CAIRGTSGGQDTQYF
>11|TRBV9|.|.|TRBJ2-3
TGTGCCAGCAGCCAGGCAGATACGCAGTATTTT
CASSQADTQYF
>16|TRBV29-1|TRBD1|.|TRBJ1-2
TGCAGCGTTGACCCGGGACAGGAGGCGGGGGCCTATGGCTACACCTTC
CSVDPGQEAGAYGYTF
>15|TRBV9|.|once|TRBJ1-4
TGTGCCAGCAGCGTAGGGGGGAGGAACAATGAAAAACTGTTTTTT
CASSVGGRNNEKLFF
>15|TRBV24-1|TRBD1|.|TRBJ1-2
TGTGCCACCAGTGATCCCGAACAGGGGGCGGAGGGCTACACCTTC
CATSDPEQGAEGYTF
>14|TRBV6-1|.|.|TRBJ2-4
TGTGCCAGCAGTGAACGGACAAGAGGTGACATTCAGTACTTC
CASSERTRGDIQYF
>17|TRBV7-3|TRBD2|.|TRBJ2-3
TGTGCCAGCAGCACCCGGACTAGCGGGGGCCGCACAGATACGCAGTATTTT
CASSTRTSGGRTDTQYF
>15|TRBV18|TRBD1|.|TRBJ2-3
TGTGCCAGCTCATTGGACAGGGCCGAGGGGGATACGCAGTATTTT
CASSLDRAEGDTQYF
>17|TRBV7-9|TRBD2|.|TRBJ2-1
TGTGCCAGCAGCCACATGGACCGGGAGGGCCCCTACAATGAGCAGTTCTTC
CASSHMDREGPYNEQFF
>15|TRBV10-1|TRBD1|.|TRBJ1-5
TGCGCCAGCAGTGTCCAGGGGGATCGCAATCAGCCCCAGCATTTT
CASSVQGDRNQPQHF
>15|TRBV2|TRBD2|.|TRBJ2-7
TGTGCCAGCAGCGGAGTAGCGGGGAGCTCCTACGAGCAGTACTTC
CASSGVAGSSYEQYF
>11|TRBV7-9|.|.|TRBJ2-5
TGTGCCAGCAGCTTAGCGACAGCTAGGTACTTC
CASSLATARYF
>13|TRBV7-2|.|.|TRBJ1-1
TGTGCCAGCAGCTTCGTAGGAGCCCCCGGAGCTTTCTTT
CASSFVGAPGAFF
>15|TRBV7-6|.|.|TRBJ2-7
TGTGCCAGCAGCTTAGGGGCATCCTCACCCTACGAGCAGTACTTC
CASSLGASSPYEQYF
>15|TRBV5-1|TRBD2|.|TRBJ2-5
TGCGCCAGCAGCTTGGTAGCGGGAGGCGGAGAGACCCAGTACTTC
CASSLVAGGGETQYF
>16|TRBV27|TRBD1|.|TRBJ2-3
TGTGCCAGCAGGCACAGGGGGCGTATTGGCACAGATACGCAGTATTTT
CASRHRGRIGTDTQYF
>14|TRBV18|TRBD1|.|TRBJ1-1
TGTGCCAGCTCATCGACAGGGGGAGGCACTGAAGCTTTCTTT
CASSSTGGGTEAFF
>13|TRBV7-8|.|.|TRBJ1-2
TGTGCCAGCAGACCCGGGACACGGCTTGGCTACACCTTC
CASRPGTRLGYTF
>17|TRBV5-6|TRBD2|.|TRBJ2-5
TGTGCCAGCAACAAAGGAGGGTTAGCGGGAATGTCAGAGACCCAGTACTTC
CASNKGGLAGMSETQYF
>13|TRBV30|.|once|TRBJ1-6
TGTGCCTGGAAAGGTCAGGGAGGAACACCCCTCCACTTT
CAWKGQGGTPLHF
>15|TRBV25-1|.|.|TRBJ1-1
TGTGCCAGCAGTGAATCGAACAGAGTGAACACTGAAGCTTTCTTT
CASSESNRVNTEAFF
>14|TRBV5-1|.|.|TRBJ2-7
TGCGCCAGCAGCAGGGGGTCAAGCTCCTACGAGCAGTACTTC
CASSRGSSSYEQYF
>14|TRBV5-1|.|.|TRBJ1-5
TGCGCCAGCAGCTTGGGGCAGTTCAATCAGCCCCAGCATTTT
CASSLGQFNQPQHF
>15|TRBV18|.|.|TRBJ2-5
TGTGCCAGCTCACCAAGGACAGAAAAGCAAGAGACCCAGTACTTC
CASSPRTEKQETQYF
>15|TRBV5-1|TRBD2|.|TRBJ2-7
TGCGCCAGCAGCTTGGGGGACCCTGGGAGGGACGAGCAGTACTTC
CASSLGDPGRDEQYF
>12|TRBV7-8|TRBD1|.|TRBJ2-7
TGTGCCAGCAGCTGGACAGGGGGAGAGCAGTACTTC
CASSWTGGEQYF
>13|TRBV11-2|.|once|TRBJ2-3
TGTGCCAGCAGCTTATCTAGAATCGATACGCAGTATTTT
CASSLSRIDTQYF
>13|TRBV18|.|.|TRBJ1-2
TGTGCCAGCTCACTTGGCGGGGACTATGGCTACACCTTC
CASSLGGDYGYTF
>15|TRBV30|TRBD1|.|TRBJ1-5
TGTGCCTGGAGCTCGGGACAGGGGGCTGGGCAGCCCCAGCATTTT
CAWSSGQGAGQPQHF
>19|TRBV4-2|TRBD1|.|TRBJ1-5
TGTGCCAGCAGCCAAGATCTTCGACAGACAGGGGGCGGGGGTCAGCCCCAGCATTTT
CASSQDLRQTGGGGQPQHF
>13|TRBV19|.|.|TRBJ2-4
TGTGCCAGTAGTCCGGGGTCGTACGGCATTCAGTACTTC
CASSPGSYGIQYF
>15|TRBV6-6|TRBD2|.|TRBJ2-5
TGTGCCAGCAGTTTTGGGGGGGTTCACCAAGAGACCCAGTACTTC
CASSFGGVHQETQYF
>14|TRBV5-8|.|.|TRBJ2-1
TGTGCCAGCAGCTCCAAACCCCCGGGCAATGAGCAGTTCTTC
CASSSKPPGNEQFF
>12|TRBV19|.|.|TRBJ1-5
TGTGCCATTTCGACAGGTCCGCTACCCCAGCATTTT
CAISTGPLPQHF
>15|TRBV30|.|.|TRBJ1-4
TGTGCCTGGAGTGTAGGTCAGGGGCCTAATGAAAAACTGTTTTTT
CAWSVGQGPNEKLFF
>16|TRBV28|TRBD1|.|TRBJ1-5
TGTGCCAGCAGTTCGATTAGGGGGCCGAGCAATCAGCCCCAGCATTTT
CASSSIRGPSNQPQHF
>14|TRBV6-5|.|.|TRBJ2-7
TGTGCCAGCAGTTCCGGGACACAAAAATACGAGCAGTACTTC
CASSSGTQKYEQYF
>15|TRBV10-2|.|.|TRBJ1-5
TGCGCCAGCAGTGAGGAGGGAGGAGACAATCAGCCCCAGCATTTT
CASSEEGGDNQPQHF
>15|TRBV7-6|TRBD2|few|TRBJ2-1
TGTGCCAGCAGCTTAGGTAGCGGGGACTACAATGAGCAGTTCTTC
CASSLGSGDYNEQFF
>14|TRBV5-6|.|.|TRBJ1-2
TGTGCCAGCAGCTTGGGGTACGGTAACTATGGCTACACCTTC
CASSLGYGNYGYTF
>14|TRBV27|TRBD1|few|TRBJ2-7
TGTGCCAGCAGCGCAGACAGGGGCTCCTACGAGCAGTACTTC
CASSADRGSYEQYF
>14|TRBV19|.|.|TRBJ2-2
TGTGCCAGTAGTATAGGCCCGGGTAACCGGGAGCTGTTTTTT
CASSIGPGNRELFF
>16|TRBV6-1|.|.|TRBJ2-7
TGTGCCAGCAGTGAAGCTAGTGGGGGAGGCCCCTACGAGCAGTACTTC
CASSEASGGGPYEQYF
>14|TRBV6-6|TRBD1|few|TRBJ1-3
TGTGCCAGCCGGGGACAGGGGAATGGAAACACCATATATTTT
CASRGQGNGNTIYF